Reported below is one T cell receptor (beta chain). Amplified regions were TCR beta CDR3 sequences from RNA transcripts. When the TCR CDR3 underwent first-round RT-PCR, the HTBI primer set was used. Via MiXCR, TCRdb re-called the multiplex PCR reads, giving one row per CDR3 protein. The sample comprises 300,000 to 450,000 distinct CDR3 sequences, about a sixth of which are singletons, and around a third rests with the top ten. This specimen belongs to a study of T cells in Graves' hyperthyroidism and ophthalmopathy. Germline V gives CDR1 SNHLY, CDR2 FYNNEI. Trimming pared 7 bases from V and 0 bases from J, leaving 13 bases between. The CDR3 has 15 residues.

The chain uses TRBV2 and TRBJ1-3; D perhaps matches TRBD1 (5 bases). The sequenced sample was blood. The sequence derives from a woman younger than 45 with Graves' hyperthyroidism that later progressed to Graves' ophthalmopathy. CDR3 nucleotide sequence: TGTGCCAGCACCCGGGACTTAAGCTCTGGAAACACCATATATTTT. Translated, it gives CASTRDLSSGNTIYF.